This TCR beta chain was sequenced in a study of blood T cell repertoires in COVID-19. Across the whole study: The study drew acute and convalescent COVID-19 samples from the United States, Italy and Spain. T cells, B-cell-depleted T cells, or PBMCs provided the cDNA or gDNA that served as material.

Original handling: The authors estimated nucleated cell counts from reference gene primer amplification. TCRdb's table, derived via immunoSEQ multiplex PCR, lists solely in-frame clones and lacks some. Clonal size and the V and J genes are those of that table, whereas D and trimming came from the DNA. Among almost 50,000 clones listed, roughly 90% were seen once. As regards this clone: The same CDR3 is also encoded by other DNA sequences in this sample.

CDR1 and CDR2 (germline): SGHRS, YFSETQ. The V segment lost 0 bases and the J segment 4 bases; nucleotides outside the gene matches: 8. The CDR3 runs to 17 residues. Sample: peripheral blood. This TCR derives from a human donor in a cohort sampled during active COVID-19. The chain is built from TRBV5-1 and TRBJ1-1, with 11 bases lining up with TRBD1. CDR3 coding DNA: TGCGCCAGCAGCTTGGAGGGGACAGGGGGGGGGAGCACTGAAGCTTTCTTT. Its protein product is CASSLEGTGGGSTEAFF.